Below are 11 T cell receptor beta chains sequenced from a single sample in a study of OX40 agonist ivuxolimab in advanced cancers. Assay: immunoSEQ multiplex PCR; the TCRdb copy retains only in-frame clones and omits some. The sample comprises 35,000 to 45,000 clones, more than 80% of which are singletons, and about 4.3% rests with the top ten. The sequencing here drew on CD4+ or CD8+ T cells sorted from blood, taken in a trial of the OX40 agonist ivuxolimab. These receptors were obtained from an adult with an advanced solid tumor such as melanoma, head and neck, liver or kidney cancer.

The chain recombines TRBV30 with TRBJ2-6; 10 nucleotides align to TRBD1. Per the germline V gene, CDR1 is GTSNPN and CDR2 is SVGIG (reference sequence). This CDR3 region has 16 residues. With V trimmed by 1 base and J by 4 bases, 4 bases remained unmatched. As DNA, the CDR3 is TGTGCCTGGAGTGGGACAGGGGGTCCCGGGGCCAACGTCCTGACTTTC. Amino acids: CAWSGTGGPGANVLTF.

This clone appeared a few times. The chain joins TRBV19 to TRBJ2-6; D is uncertain. Per germline, CDR1 LNHDA and CDR2 SQIVND (reference sequence). CDR3 length: 16 amino acids. Trimming removed 3 bases at V and 2 bases at J, with 11 bases between. The CDR3 loop reads CASSIALAPGANVLTF. The CDR3 DNA reads as TGTGCCAGTAGTATCGCACTCGCCCCTGGGGCCAACGTCCTGACTTTC.

The V call is TRBV18, the J call TRBJ1-1; the D gene is possibly TRBD1 (5 bases). CDR3 size: 15 residues. Germline V gene data show CDR1 as KGHSH and CDR2 as LQKENI. The V end was cut by 1 base, the J end by 1 base, with 10 bases between. The CDR3 sequence is CASSPLWGENTEAFF. In DNA form, the CDR3 reads TGTGCCAGCTCACCACTCTGGGGGGAGAACACTGAAGCTTTCTTT.

The rearrangement joins TRBV5-4 to TRBJ1-2; 9 bases map to TRBD1. Losses at the gene ends were 3 bases for V and 0 bases for J; bases not matched to a gene: 3. The CDR3 is 15 residues long. Germline values: CDR1 SGHNT, CDR2 YYREEE (reference sequence). The DNA of the CDR3 is TGTGCCAGCAGCTCAGGGACAGGGACTAACTATGGCTACACCTTC. This encodes CASSSGTGTNYGYTF.

The chain recombines TRBV7-9 with TRBJ2-2; D gene unclear. The CDR3 covers 18 residues. V shed 2 bases and J shed 1 base, with 17 bases lying between them. Germline V gene lookup returns CDR1 SEHNR and CDR2 FQNEAQ (reference sequence). CDR3: CASSLITYGSLNTGELFF. DNA of the CDR3: TGTGCCAGCAGCTTAATAACGTACGGATCCCTGAACACCGGGGAGCTGTTTTTT.

The chain recombines TRBV6-1 with TRBJ2-1, with 8 nucleotides matching TRBD2. Germline V lookup: CDR1 MNHNS, CDR2 SASEGT. Trimming cost V 8 bases and J 6 bases; bases outside gene matches: 6. This CDR3 spans 13 amino acids. CDR3 DNA: TGTGCCAGCGCGGGGGGAAGGGGCAATGAGCAGTTCTTC. This sequence encodes CASAGGRGNEQFF.

The gene calls are TRBV7-6 and TRBJ1-6; 9 bases line up with TRBD1. The germline gives CDR1 SGHVS, CDR2 FNYEAQ. V lost 5 bases, J lost 9 bases, and 8 bases stayed unmatched. The CDR3 sequence is 15 residues long. The CDR3 protein is CASSRTRDRVSPLHF. The DNA of the CDR3 is TGTGCCAGCAGCCGTACCCGGGACAGGGTTTCACCCCTCCACTTT.

The rearrangement uses TRBV28 and TRBJ2-7; D possibly corresponds to TRBD1 (6 bases). V was shortened by 6 bases and J by 3 bases, with 21 bases between the two germline ends. CDR3 length equals 16 residues. Germline V CDR1 and CDR2: MDHEN, SYDVKM. CDR3 coding DNA: TGTGCCAGCAGCCCCCATGGGGGCCAAGGGGGCTACGAGCAGTACTTC. Translating gives CASSPHGGQGGYEQYF.

CDR3 residues: CASSLAGTNEQFF. DNA for the CDR3: TGTGCCAGCAGCTTAGCCGGGACTAATGAGCAGTTCTTC. The chain carries TRBV7-2 and TRBJ2-1; D perhaps matches TRBD2 (6 bases). Germline loops: CDR1 SGHTA, CDR2 FQGNSA. There are 13 residues in the CDR3. Deletions cut 0 bases from V and 7 bases from J, with 7 bases between.

The V and J genes are TRBV7-3 and TRBJ2-2, with no clear D. The CDR3 length is 13 residues. V dropped 2 bases and J dropped 6 bases, with 7 bases sitting between them. From germline, CDR1 is SGHTA and CDR2 FQGTGA. CDR3 sequence reads: CASSLAGAGELFF. In DNA form, the CDR3 reads TGTGCCAGCAGCTTAGCTGGCGCCGGGGAGCTGTTTTTT. Combining the CDR3 with reference TRBV7-3 and TRBJ2-2 gives the whole variable domain GAGVSQTPSNKVTEKGKYVELRCDPISGHTALYWYRQSLGQGPEFLIYFQGTGAADDSGLPNDRFFAVRPEGSVSTLKIQRTERGDSAVYLCASSLAGAGELFFGEGSRLTVL.

V is TRBV6-1 and J is TRBJ2-2, with TRBD1 as a possible D gene (5 bases). The V gene's germline CDR1 is MNHNS and CDR2 SASEGT. The germline V and J ends were trimmed by 2 bases and 4 bases, with 5 bases remaining between them. The CDR3 has 13 amino acids. The chain's CDR3 is CASSEQGTGELFF. CDR3 DNA sequence: TGTGCCAGCAGTGAACAGGGCACCGGGGAGCTGTTTTTT.